The T cell receptor beta chain under discussion was sequenced for a study of blood T cell repertoires in COVID-19. About the study: COVID-19 samples from acute and convalescent phases originated in the United States, Italy and Spain. PBMCs, B-cell-depleted T cells, or T cells provided the cDNA or gDNA that made up the material.

The CDR3 runs to 14 residues. CDR1 and CDR2 from the germline V gene are MNHEY and SVGEGT. V lost 5 bases to trimming and J lost 3 bases, with 14 bases between them. As processed by the authors: Reference gene primer amplification gave nucleated cell count estimates. The repertoire was sequenced with immunoSEQ multiplex PCR; TCRdb's copy has only in-frame clones and lacks some. V and J calls and clone size are those listed in that table; D and trimming were worked out from the DNA. This sample has hundreds of thousands of clones; under 90% occur once, and the top ten carry 18%. Sequencing input: peripheral blood. The TCR originated in a woman over 75 with active or convalescent COVID-19. The chain has TRBV6-2 or TRBV6-3 and TRBJ2-7; D might be TRBD1 (6 bases). CDR3 region: CASSQRTAYYEQYF. The CDR3 region has the DNA TGTGCCAGCAGTCAGAGGACAGCATACTACGAGCAGTACTTC.